These 23 T cell receptor beta chains came from one sample sequenced in a study of radiotherapy plus CTLA-4 blockade in lung cancer. TCRdb's table, derived via immunoSEQ multiplex PCR, lists solely in-frame clones and lacks some. Among about 24,000 clones listed, 71% were seen once. This material consisted of peripheral blood, taken from a patient treated with radiotherapy plus ipilimumab. These receptors all come from a human donor with non-small cell lung cancer whose response to radiotherapy plus ipilimumab could not be evaluated.

The chain links TRBV5-1 to TRBJ1-1; 8 positions agree with TRBD1. V lost 7 bases to trimming and J lost 1 base; unmatched junction nucleotides: 6. Germline CDR1 and CDR2: SGHRS and YFSETQ. The CDR3 has 14 residues. The CDR3 sequence is CASGIGQGNTEAFF. The CDR3 nucleotides are TGCGCCAGCGGCATCGGACAGGGGAACACTGAAGCTTTCTTT.

The chain carries TRBV11-2 and TRBJ2-7; no firm D call. Trimming removed 2 bases at V and 4 bases at J, with 9 bases between. This CDR3 has 13 amino acids. The germline gives CDR1 SGHAT, CDR2 FQNNGV. This CDR3 reads CASSLTDTYEQYF. CDR3 sequence (DNA): TGTGCCAGCAGCTTAACCGATACTTACGAGCAGTACTTC.

The rearrangement uses TRBV27 and TRBJ2-3, with 9 bases aligning to TRBD1. Germline V gives CDR1 MNHEY, CDR2 SMNVEV (reference sequence). There are 15 residues in the CDR3. J gave up 4 bases and V 5 bases, and 7 bases lay outside the gene matches. CDR3 sequence reads: CASSPGQGGPDTQYF. The CDR3 bases are TGTGCCAGCAGTCCGGGACAGGGAGGCCCAGATACGCAGTATTTT.

This chain joins TRBV5-1 and TRBJ2-2; 9 nucleotides agree with TRBD1. With 1 base clipped from V and 4 bases from J, the junction kept 5 bases outside the gene matches. This CDR3 comprises 16 residues. Germline lookup yields CDR1 SGHRS and CDR2 YFSETQ. CDR3 amino acids: CASSLTGGAGTGELFF. In nucleotides, the CDR3 is TGCGCCAGCAGCTTGACAGGGGGCGCGGGCACCGGGGAGCTGTTTTTT.

The chain carries TRBV9 and TRBJ2-6, with D perhaps matching TRBD2 (6 bases). Germline V gene lookup returns CDR1 SGDLS and CDR2 YYNGEE. This CDR3 has 17 residues. Trimming took 1 base from V and 0 from J, leaving 11 bases between them. The CDR3 DNA reads as TGTGCCAGCAGCGTATGGACGGGGGTCTCTGGGGCCAACGTCCTGACTTTC. Translating gives CASSVWTGVSGANVLTF.

This clone was seen a handful of times. The V call is TRBV10-2, the J call TRBJ2-5; 7 bases are a match to TRBD1. CDR1 WSHSY and CDR2 SAAADI come from the germline V gene. The length of the CDR3 is 13 residues. The ends lost 4 bases at V and 5 bases at J; junction bases unmatched: 4. In DNA, the CDR3 is TGCGCCAGCAGTGCGACAGGGTTGGAGACCCAGTACTTC. Translated, it gives CASSATGLETQYF.

The V and J genes are TRBV5-6 and TRBJ2-3, with 8 bases lining up with TRBD1. CDR3 length: 14 residues. J gave up 2 bases and V 7 bases, and 6 bases lay outside the gene matches. Germline V gives CDR1 SGHDT, CDR2 YYEEEE. This CDR3 is CASRNRGVTDTQYF. In DNA form, the CDR3 reads TGTGCCAGCCGCAACAGGGGGGTCACAGATACGCAGTATTTT. Based on the CDR3 plus reference TRBV5-6 and TRBJ2-3, the full variable domain is DAGVTQSPTHLIKTRGQQVTLRCSPKSGHDTVSWYQQALGQGPQFIFQYYEEEERQRGNFPDRFSGHQFPNYSSELNVNALLLGDSALYLCASRNRGVTDTQYFGPGTRLTVL.

The chain employs TRBV2 and TRBJ2-7; D call uncertain. The CDR3 length is 14 residues. Deletions cut 3 bases from V and 2 bases from J, with 11 bases between. Germline loops: CDR1 SNHLY, CDR2 FYNNEI. CDR3: CASSESGNPYEQYF. In DNA, the CDR3 is TGTGCCAGCAGTGAGTCAGGCAACCCCTACGAGCAGTACTTC.

The gene calls are TRBV11-3 and TRBJ2-6, with 7 bases that match TRBD1. Germline trimming cut 5 bases from V and 1 base from J; bases unmatched to any gene: 2. Per germline, CDR1 SGHNT and CDR2 YENEEA. This CDR3 comprises 15 residues. CDR3 amino acids: CASSRTGSGANVLTF. The CDR3 nucleotides are TGTGCCAGCAGCCGGACAGGATCTGGGGCCAACGTCCTGACTTTC.

This sequence joins TRBV10-3 and TRBJ2-5, with D uncertain. In germline, CDR1 is ENHRY, CDR2 SYGVKD. V dropped 2 bases and J dropped 3 bases, with 7 bases sitting between them. CDR3 size: 13 residues. In DNA form, the CDR3 reads TGTGCCATCAGTGAGCTGAGAGAAGAGACCCAGTACTTC. Translation gives CAISELREETQYF.

This clone was found a few times. The chain combines TRBV29-1 with TRBJ1-1; 8 bases are a match to TRBD1. This CDR3 is built from 15 residues. The germline CDR1 and CDR2 sequences are SQVTM and ANQGSEA. V was pared by 6 bases and J by 5 bases, with 14 bases of the junction left unmatched. As DNA, the CDR3 is TGCAGCGTGGCCCGGGGGGCAGGGGGCAGGACTGAAGCTTTCTTT. Amino acid sequence: CSVARGAGGRTEAFF.

The rearrangement links TRBV9 to TRBJ2-1, with D tentatively TRBD1 (6 bases). Trimming removed 3 bases from V and 7 bases from J, with 14 bases in between. From germline, CDR1 is SGDLS and CDR2 YYNGEE. The CDR3 spans 14 residues. Here the CDR3 DNA reads TGTGCCAGCAGCGGGCGCTACAGGGCAAATGAGCAGTTCTTC. This translates into CASSGRYRANEQFF.

This clone was observed a few times. The V and J genes are TRBV19 and TRBJ1-5, with TRBD1 matching 7 bases. CDR1 and CDR2 from the germline V gene are LNHDA and SQIVND (reference sequence). V was pared by 5 bases and J by 6 bases, with 4 bases of the junction left unmatched. This CDR3 spans 13 amino acids. CDR3 bases: TGTGCCAGTAGTGACAGGGTGGGTCAGCCCCAGCATTTT. Its protein is CASSDRVGQPQHF.

The chain joins TRBV21-1 to TRBJ2-7; TRBD2, the table's D call, was not compared with the DNA. TRBV21-1 is reported as a pseudogene. The CDR3 is 16 residues long. The CDR3 nucleotides read TGTGCCAGCAGGGGGGGGTGGGGAGCCCCTTCCTACGAGCAGTACTTC. Protein product: CASRGGWGAPSYEQYF.

Judged by abundance, this clone is medium-sized. This chain joins TRBV2 and TRBJ1-2; D remains unclear. Looked up from germline, CDR1 is SNHLY and CDR2 is FYNNEI. CDR3 length: 14 amino acids. The V and J ends lost 6 bases and 6 bases respectively, with 17 bases between them. The CDR3 sequence is CASRAEVANHGYTF. The CDR3 coding sequence is TGTGCCAGCAGGGCGGAGGTGGCCAACCATGGCTACACCTTC.

This chain links TRBV7-3 with TRBJ2-2; no firm D call. Per the germline V gene, CDR1 is SGHTA and CDR2 is FQGTGA. V dropped 5 bases and J dropped 5 bases, with 15 bases sitting between them. This CDR3 spans 15 amino acids. CDR3 in DNA: TGTGCCAGCAGCCCCGGTGGGCCTAAGACCGGGGAGCTGTTTTTT. Encoded protein: CASSPGGPKTGELFF.

The chain is built from TRBV28 and TRBJ1-2, with 7 bases lining up with TRBD1. J gave up 3 bases and V 2 bases, and 6 bases lay outside the gene matches. CDR3 length: 15 residues. CDR1 is MDHEN, CDR2 SYDVKM, per germline. The CDR3 DNA reads as TGTGCCAGCAGTTTACGAGGGGGCGCCGACTATGGCTACACCTTC. Protein: CASSLRGGADYGYTF.

This chain joins TRBV5-1 and TRBJ1-3; D ambiguous. The germline CDR1 and CDR2 sequences are SGHRS and YFSETQ. Trimming removed 0 bases at V and 0 bases at J, with 10 bases between. This CDR3 has 16 amino acids. CDR3 nucleotide sequence: TGCGCCAGCAGCTTGGGGACTTCCAGCTCTGGAAACACCATATATTTT. It is translated as CASSLGTSSSGNTIYF. The variable domain in full, with the rest retrieved from reference TRBV5-1 and TRBJ1-3, is KAGVTQTPRYLIKTRGQQVTLSCSPISGHRSVSWYQQTPGQGLQFLFEYFSETQRNKGNFPGRFSGRQFSNSRSEMNVSTLELGDSALYLCASSLGTSSSGNTIYFGEGSWLTVV.

The rearrangement uses TRBV9 and TRBJ2-7; maybe TRBD2 (5 bases). Trimming left V 0 bases short and J 3 bases short, with 10 bases between. Germline assignment: CDR1 SGDLS and CDR2 YYNGEE. The CDR3 has 14 amino acids. The CDR3 spells CASSVENEGYEQYF. The CDR3 DNA reads as TGTGCCAGCAGCGTAGAGAATGAGGGCTACGAGCAGTACTTC. Filled out from reference TRBV9 and TRBJ2-7, the complete variable domain reads DSGVTQTPKHLITATGQRVTLRCSPRSGDLSVYWYQQSLDQGLQFLIQYYNGEERAKGNILERFSAQQFPDLHSELNLSSLELGDSALYFCASSVENEGYEQYFGPGTRLTVT.

V and J are TRBV5-4 and TRBJ2-1, with D possibly being TRBD2 (6 bases). Trimming left V 2 bases short and J 6 bases short, with 9 bases between. The CDR3 loop spans 13 amino acids. The germline V gene encodes CDR1 SGHNT and CDR2 YYREEE (reference sequence). The chain's CDR3 is CASSLGGANEQFF. CDR3 coding DNA: TGTGCCAGCAGCTTAGGCGGGGCCAATGAGCAGTTCTTC. Variable domain in full (rest from reference TRBV5-4 and TRBJ2-1): ETGVTQSPTHLIKTRGQQVTLRCSSQSGHNTVSWYQQALGQGPQFIFQYYREEENGRGNFPPRFSGLQFPNYSSELNVNALELDDSALYLCASSLGGANEQFFGPGTRLTVL.

CDR3 protein: CAWSRDSNNEQFF. CDR3 nucleotide sequence: TGTGCCTGGAGCCGGGACAGCAACAATGAGCAGTTCTTC. The chain is built from TRBV30 and TRBJ2-1, with 7 nucleotides matching TRBD1. The trim removed 3 bases at V and 5 bases at J, leaving 4 bases unmatched. This CDR3 has 13 amino acids. Germline values: CDR1 GTSNPN, CDR2 SVGIG (reference sequence).

The rearrangement links TRBV7-2 to TRBJ2-1; 9 bases map to TRBD2. The junction had 12 bases not matched to a gene; V was cut back by 5 bases and J by 1 base. The CDR3 consists of 18 residues. The germline V gene encodes CDR1 SGHTA and CDR2 FQGNSA. CDR3 DNA: TGTGCCAGCAGCCAAAGGCGGGAGGGCCTTAAGTCCTACAATGAGCAGTTCTTC. Its protein product is CASSQRREGLKSYNEQFF.

J is TRBJ2-7 and V is TRBV12-5, with 10 nucleotides matching TRBD1. Losses at the gene ends were 5 bases for V and 7 bases for J; bases not matched to a gene: 11. This CDR3 has 15 amino acids. CDR1 and CDR2 (germline): LGHNT, FRNRAP. DNA of the CDR3: TGTGCTAGTGGTCCCCGGGACAGGGGACTGGGGGAGCAGTACTTC. Its translation: CASGPRDRGLGEQYF.